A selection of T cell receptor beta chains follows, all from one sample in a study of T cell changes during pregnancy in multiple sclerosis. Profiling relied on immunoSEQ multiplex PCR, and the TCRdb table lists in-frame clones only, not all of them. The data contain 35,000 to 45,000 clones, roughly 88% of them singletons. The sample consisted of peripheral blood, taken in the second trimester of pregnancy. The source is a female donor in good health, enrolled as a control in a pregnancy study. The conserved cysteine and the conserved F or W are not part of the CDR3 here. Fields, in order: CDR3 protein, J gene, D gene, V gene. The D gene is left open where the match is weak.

AISESRRGGEETQY,TRBJ2-5,TRBD2,TRBV10-3
SARQAGGEQY,NA,NA,TRBV29-1
ASSLTSGYNEQF,TRBJ2-1,TRBD2,TRBV5-1
ASSLGAAGANTEAF,TRBJ1-1,NA,TRBV5-1
AWSPGQGYIQY,TRBJ2-4,TRBD1,TRBV30
ASSGGASGRSQAFYEQY,TRBJ2-7,TRBD2,TRBV5-4
ASSTRGGVGNQPQH,TRBJ1-5,NA,TRBV6-6
ASSLGAATGGANQPQH,TRBJ1-5,TRBD1,TRBV5-1
ASSLIVAGENTEAF,TRBJ1-1,NA,TRBV11-2
ASSPAGTGLRTNEKLF,TRBJ1-4,TRBD1,TRBV18